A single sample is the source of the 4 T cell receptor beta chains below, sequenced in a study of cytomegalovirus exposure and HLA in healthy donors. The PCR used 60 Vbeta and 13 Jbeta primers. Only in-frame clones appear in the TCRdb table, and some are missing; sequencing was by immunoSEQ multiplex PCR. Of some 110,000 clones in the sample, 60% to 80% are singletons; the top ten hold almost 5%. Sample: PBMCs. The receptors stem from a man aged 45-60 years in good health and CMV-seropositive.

DNA of the CDR3: TGTGCCAGCAGTCCTAACAGGAGAAACACCGGGGAGCTGTTTTTT. It encodes CASSPNRRNTGELFF. The rearrangement joins TRBV2 to TRBJ2-2; TRBD1 is a possible D gene (5 bases). This CDR3 comprises 15 residues. Deletions cut 5 bases from V and 2 bases from J, with 12 bases between. Germline CDR1 SNHLY, CDR2 FYNNEI.

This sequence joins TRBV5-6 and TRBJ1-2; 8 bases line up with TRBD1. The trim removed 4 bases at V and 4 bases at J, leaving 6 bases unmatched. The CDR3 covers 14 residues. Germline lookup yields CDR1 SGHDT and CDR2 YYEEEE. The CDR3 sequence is CASSPGQGGYGYTF. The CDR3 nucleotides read TGTGCCAGCAGCCCTGGACAGGGAGGCTATGGCTACACCTTC. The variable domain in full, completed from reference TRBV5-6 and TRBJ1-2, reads DAGVTQSPTHLIKTRGQQVTLRCSPKSGHDTVSWYQQALGQGPQFIFQYYEEEERQRGNFPDRFSGHQFPNYSSELNVNALLLGDSALYLCASSPGQGGYGYTFGSGTRLTVV.

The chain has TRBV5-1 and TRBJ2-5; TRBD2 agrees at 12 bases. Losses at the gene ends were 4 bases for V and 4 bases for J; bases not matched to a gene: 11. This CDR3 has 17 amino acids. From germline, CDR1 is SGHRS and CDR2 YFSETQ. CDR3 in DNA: TGCGCCAGCAGCGCCCAACCTAGCGGGGGGGCCGCAGAGACCCAGTACTTC. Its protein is CASSAQPSGGAAETQYF.

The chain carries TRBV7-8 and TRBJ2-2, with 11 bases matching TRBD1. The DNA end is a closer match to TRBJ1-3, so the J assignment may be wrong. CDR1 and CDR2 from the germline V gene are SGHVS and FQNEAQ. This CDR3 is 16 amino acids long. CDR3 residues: CASSHGQGALGNTIYF. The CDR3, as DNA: TGTGCCAGCAGCCACGGACAGGGGGCATTAGGAAACACCATATATTTT.